This T cell receptor beta chain was recorded in a study of glioma-infiltrating T cells after dendritic cell vaccination (dated by TCRdb to about 2016). Describing the broader study: Of the 15 or so glioblastoma patients in the cohort, all drawn from Phase I and II dendritic cell vaccination trials, 9 were newly diagnosed and 6 had recurrent disease. Between the early 2000s and the early 2010s, patients were given autologous tumor lysate-pulsed dendritic cell vaccination. The vaccine was prepared from monocyte-derived dendritic cells that were cultured for seven days with IL-4 and GM-CSF and then pulsed overnight with autologous tumor lysate. Each patient was given three intradermal dendritic cell vaccine injections, spaced two weeks apart, in the arm below the axilla. In glioblastoma patients vaccinated with dendritic cells, deep sequencing of TCR beta CDR3 regions served to measure tumor-infiltrating lymphocyte content and to compare repertoires between tumor and blood. Survival after dendritic cell vaccination was correlated with TCR sequencing metrics such as TIL content and the overlap between tumor and blood repertoires. What the authors observed across the whole study: The cohort was small and heterogeneous, with few patients having full blood and tumor sets and even fewer initial-recurrent tumor pairs. The three-group TCR overlap response model was characterized as speculative, and prospective validation of the model was stated to be required. TCR clonality showed no direct relationship with survival, which suggests that a diverse polyclonal response may be important. Higher estimated pretreatment TIL content predicted longer time to progression and overall survival after dendritic cell vaccination.

Patients were selected for having adequate residual fresh-frozen tumor tissue and more than two years of available survival data. An isocitrate dehydrogenase mutation was not carried by any of the glioblastoma patients, although molecular status was otherwise variable. PBMC were collected before vaccination, two weeks after the third vaccination, and at tumor progression if tumor progression occurred. The Qiagen DNeasy Blood extraction Kit was used to extract genomic DNA. The immunoSEQ assay amplified TCRB CDR3 regions from roughly 2 micrograms of genomic DNA, or from all available DNA when less than that amount was available. The multiplex PCR employed 60 forward primers targeting TCR V beta segments and 13 reverse primers targeting J beta segments. To estimate the number of reads per starting template, synthetic control templates were added to each sample at limiting dilution. The Illumina HiSeq System generated 87 bp sequencing reads. From the authors' description of their analysis: PCR and sequencing errors were removed by a nearest neighbor algorithm that merged closely related sequences. TCR overlap was measured as the percentage of unique tumor TCR beta sequences that were also present in the peripheral blood of the same patient. The source is immuneACCESS, and TCRdb retained only in-frame sequences with V and J called. Part of the clones is not carried over; for the studies checked, unresolved V genes explain less than half of this, and the remainder is unexplained. V and J calls and clone size follow that table, whereas D and trimming were derived from the DNA. In this sample the table shows about 49,000 clones, 65% to 90% of which occur a single time. 11% of the sample goes to the ten largest clones.

In the case of this clone: Its antigen is still unknown. The input lacks base qualities; no much larger clone sits a single base away.

The sequenced sample was blood, obtained before dendritic cell vaccination. The receptor's source is a human donor with glioblastoma.

CDR3 protein: CAWSVRASGQYEQYF. The nucleotide sequence reads as follows: TGTGCCTGGAGTGTACGAGCTAGCGGACAATACGAGCAGTACTTC. Here the chain combines TRBV30 and TRBJ2-7; TRBD2 aligns with 7 central bases. Sequences GTSNPN (CDR1) and SVGIG (CDR2) are obtained from the germline V gene (reference sequence). The cysteine opens and the phenylalanine closes a CDR3 of 15 amino acids. The retained sequence is limited to the CDR3, 45 bases, with the frame set at the first base. Trimming takes 0 bases off V and 4 bases off J; junction bases not matched to a gene: 9. The full variable domain, completed from the reference TRBV30 and TRBJ2-7 proteins outside the CDR3, reads SQTIHQWPATLVQPVGSPLSLECTVEGTSNPNLYWYRQAAGRGLQLLFYSVGIGQISSEVPQNLSASRPQDRQFILSSKKLLLSDSGFYLCAWSVRASGQYEQYFGPGTRLTVT.